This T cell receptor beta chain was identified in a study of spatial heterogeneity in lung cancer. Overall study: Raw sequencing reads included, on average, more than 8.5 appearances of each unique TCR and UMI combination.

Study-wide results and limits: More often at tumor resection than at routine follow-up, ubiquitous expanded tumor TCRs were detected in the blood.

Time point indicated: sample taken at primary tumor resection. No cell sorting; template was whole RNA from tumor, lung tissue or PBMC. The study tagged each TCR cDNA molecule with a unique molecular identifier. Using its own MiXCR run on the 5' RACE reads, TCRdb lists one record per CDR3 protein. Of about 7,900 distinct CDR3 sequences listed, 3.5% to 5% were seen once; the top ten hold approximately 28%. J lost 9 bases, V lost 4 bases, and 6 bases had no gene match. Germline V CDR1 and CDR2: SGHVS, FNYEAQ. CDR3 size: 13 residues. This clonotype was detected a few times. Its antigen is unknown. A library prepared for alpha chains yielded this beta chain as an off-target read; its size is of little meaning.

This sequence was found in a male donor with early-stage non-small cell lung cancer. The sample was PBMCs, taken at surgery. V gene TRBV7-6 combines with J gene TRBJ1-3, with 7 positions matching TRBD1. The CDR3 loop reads CASSSTGRGTIYF. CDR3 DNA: TGTGCCAGCAGCTCGACAGGGAGGGGCACCATATATTTT.